The 9 T cell receptor beta chains in this list originate from one sample, sequenced in a study of shared clonotypes between healthy human individuals. TCRdb's copy holds only in-frame clones and misses some; the assay was immunoSEQ multiplex PCR. Here the sample spans a few million clones, 93% being singletons. Specimen: naive CD4+ T cells from PBMCs. Subset specified: CD45RA+ positively selected. Receptor source: a man aged 18 to 35 in good health. Some clones in this sample may be carry-over from other donors' samples.

The chain has TRBV2 and TRBJ1-5; D is unresolved. The CDR3 length is 14 residues. Per the germline V gene, CDR1 is SNHLY and CDR2 is FYNNEI. Trimming took 1 base from V and 2 from J, leaving 6 bases between them. The CDR3 reads CASSEGVRNQPQHF. DNA for the CDR3: TGTGCCAGCAGTGAAGGGGTCCGCAATCAGCCCCAGCATTTT. The full variable domain, completed using reference TRBV2 and TRBJ1-5, is EPEVTQTPSHQVTQMGQEVILRCVPISNHLYFYWYRQILGQKVEFLVSFYNNEISEKSEIFDDQFSVERPDGSNFTLKIRSTKLEDSAMYFCASSEGVRNQPQHFGDGTRLSIL.

The chain carries TRBV9 and TRBJ1-4; D gene uncertain. The CDR3 contains 15 residues. Germline V gives CDR1 SGDLS, CDR2 YYNGEE. The V end lost 3 bases, the J end lost 4 bases, and 13 bases lay between the germline ends. The CDR3 nucleotides read TGTGCCAGCAGCGGGACCGCGGCGTTTAATGAAAAACTGTTTTTT. Its protein product is CASSGTAAFNEKLFF.

The chain uses TRBV5-1 and TRBJ2-3, with TRBD2 matching over 11 bases. This CDR3 is built from 16 residues. Germline CDR1 reads SGHRS; CDR2 reads YFSETQ. V dropped 7 bases and J dropped 2; count of bases not matched to a gene: 9. The CDR3 DNA reads TGCGCCAGCTGCCCAGTACTAGCGGGAGTCACAGATACGCAGTATTTT. Translated: CASCPVLAGVTDTQYF.

The CDR3 DNA follows: TGTGCCAGCAGCCCCTATACGACAGCTTACGAGCAGTACTTC. This sequence encodes CASSPYTTAYEQYF. The chain joins TRBV7-7 to TRBJ2-7, with D perhaps TRBD1 (5 bases). The CDR3 extends over 14 amino acids. Germline V lookup: CDR1 SSHAT, CDR2 FNYEAQ (reference sequence). Trimming pared 5 bases from V and 4 bases from J, leaving 15 bases between.

This clone came up a few times. The chain has TRBV5-1 and TRBJ1-5; D not certain. V was shortened by 0 bases and J by 5 bases, with 12 bases between the two germline ends. The CDR3 sequence is 15 residues long. Germline assignment: CDR1 SGHRS and CDR2 YFSETQ. The CDR3 nucleotides are TGCGCCAGCAGCTTGGAAGGGCAGAACTATCAGCCCCAGCATTTT. This sequence encodes CASSLEGQNYQPQHF.

The chain uses TRBV10-3 and TRBJ2-7; D remains unclear. Germline CDR1 and CDR2: ENHRY and SYGVKD. Trimming removed 11 bases at V and 1 base at J, with 15 bases between. The CDR3 is 13 residues long. The CDR3 DNA follows: TGTGCCCTCTCGCCCGGCATTTCCTACGAGCAGTACTTC. Translated, it gives CALSPGISYEQYF.

The chain uses TRBV9 and TRBJ2-7, with D perhaps matching TRBD1 (5 bases). The V end lost 2 bases, the J end lost 2 bases, and 17 bases lay between the germline ends. The CDR3 contains 16 residues. The germline V gene encodes CDR1 SGDLS and CDR2 YYNGEE. The CDR3 spells CASSVGPRRDTYEQYF. CDR3 DNA: TGTGCCAGCAGCGTCGGCCCCCGCAGGGATACCTACGAGCAGTACTTC. The whole variable domain, remainder taken from reference TRBV9 and TRBJ2-7, is DSGVTQTPKHLITATGQRVTLRCSPRSGDLSVYWYQQSLDQGLQFLIQYYNGEERAKGNILERFSAQQFPDLHSELNLSSLELGDSALYFCASSVGPRRDTYEQYFGPGTRLTVT.

The chain carries TRBV19 and TRBJ2-7; 13 bases align to TRBD2. The CDR3 contains 16 residues. V lost 4 bases to trimming and J lost 1 base; unmatched junction nucleotides: 4. Per the germline V gene, CDR1 is LNHDA and CDR2 is SQIVND (reference sequence). The CDR3 coding sequence is TGTGCCAGTAGTAGAAGACTAGCGGGGGGATCCTACGAGCAGTACTTC. Its protein is CASSRRLAGGSYEQYF.

V usage is TRBV5-5 and J usage is TRBJ1-2, with TRBD1 matching over 8 bases. CDR3 length equals 15 residues. From germline, CDR1 is SGHKS and CDR2 YYEKEE (reference sequence). The V and J ends lost 6 bases and 6 bases, in that order; junction bases with no gene match: 13. Here the CDR3 DNA reads TGTGCCAGCACCTACAGAACAGGGGGATGGGATGGCTACACCTTC. It yields the protein CASTYRTGGWDGYTF.